Sequencing of this T cell receptor beta chain was carried out in a study of cytomegalovirus exposure and HLA in healthy donors (dated by TCRdb to the late 2010s). A note on the overall study: In an earlier analysis of 450 to 750 of the donors, 276 Gb of sequence data and 90 million to 130 million unique TCR beta sequences from roughly 190 million T cells were reported. Donor age, sex, ethnicity and CMV serostatus were compiled together with the repertoire data. The study profiled the T cell repertoires of under 700 subjects by immunosequencing and related them to cytomegalovirus serostatus. All discovery cohort repertoires had been generated on a single sequencing platform. An earlier analysis of around 640 of the donors used high-throughput TCR beta sequencing to judge whether each TCR beta V gene segment behaved as functional or pseudogenic. A later genetic analysis took genome-wide SNP genotypes for 398 of the 666 donors and used that subset as a discovery cohort. Several DR-DQ haplotypes were handled as single units for association and clustering because linkage in the cohort was strong. The study aimed to test whether cataloging public T cell receptors could reveal signatures of past pathogen exposure. Across roughly 420 genotyped donors of the cohort, an average of approximately 240,000 unique TCR beta nucleotide sequences per donor were sequenced, and 15% to 20% of those sequences were non-productive. The number of typed donors differed by locus: roughly 629-640 for A, B, C, DRB1 and DQB1; 522 for DQA1; approximately 610 for DPA1; and about 470 for DPB1. To predict cytomegalovirus infection status, the study brought together high-throughput TCR immunosequencing, statistical association of individual TCRs with disease status, and machine learning. To study patterns of TCR occurrence, a later analysis re-analyzed previously published TCR beta repertoires from 650 to 750 donors and added high-resolution HLA genotyping. HLA typing covered class I and class II loci at four-digit resolution. A separate validation cohort of 90 to 150 different subjects was used in addition to the roughly 670-subject first cohort. In the later analysis, no new phenotypic data were used to find candidate immune exposures; instead, reliance was placed on TCR beta sequences and their occurrence across donors. An early release covering 500 to 750 HLA-typed donors comprised about 300 gigabases of sequencing data and some 79 million unique TCR sequences. Of the roughly 400 genotyped donors, roughly 76% were placed in the genetic ancestry cluster associated with self-reported Caucasian donors.

Receptors were amplified or captured by the immunoSEQ multiplex PCR assay. For the multiplex PCR, a mixture combining 60 forward primers for TCR Vbeta segments and 13 reverse primers for TCR Jbeta segments was used. The CDR3 region of rearranged TCR beta genes was amplified from genomic DNA by a multiplex PCR assay. The Illumina HiSeq System was used to sequence the amplified TCR beta libraries as 87-base-pair reads. In the paper's pipeline: In a later analysis, tens of millions of unique TCR beta chains were counted across the approximately 620 repertoires, and about 9.9 million of these chains were shared by at least two donors. To remove PCR and sequencing errors, raw reads were error-corrected and collapsed into unique sequences using a nearest-neighbor algorithm that merged closely related sequences. Alignment of CDR3 sequences to IMGT reference sequences was used to assign V, D and J gene segments. Each retained sequence needed at least a six-nucleotide match to both a V gene segment and a J gene segment. A rearrangement was called productive if the CDR3 had no stop codons and remained in frame with V and J, and every other rearrangement was called non-productive. Following IMGT convention, CDR3 was defined as the stretch from the second conserved V-encoded cysteine to the conserved J-encoded phenylalanine. In an earlier analysis of more than 550 of the donors, sequences lacking an unambiguous match to a single V gene segment were excluded. An earlier analysis of 587 of the donors classified V segments as functional when productive rearrangements were above 56.7% and as segregating when the standard deviation between donors was above 5%. A statistical classification framework was developed to diagnose cytomegalovirus status using the catalog of TCR beta chain sequences. In a later analysis, TCR nucleotide sequences were compared against IMGT/GENE-DB human TR gene sequences so that V and J genes could be assigned. A later analysis assigned CDR3 sequences and most-parsimonious VDJ recombination scenarios with the TCRdist pipeline. In a later analysis, each TCR beta chain was defined by its CDR3 amino acid sequence together with its V-gene family, and reads without a unique V-gene family were excluded. A later analysis removed 550 to 700 highly shared, low-generation-probability nucleotide sequences to deal with suspected cross-contamination and a sequencing artifact. In a later analysis, a clonal expansion index was calculated for each public chain from normalized within-repertoire ranks of inferred template counts. In a later analysis, generation probabilities were computed with a VDJ recombination model fitted to out-of-frame rearrangements, and the resulting probabilities were checked against IGoR. In a later analysis, hypergeometric tests were used to score TCR-TCR, TCR-HLA and TCR-CMV co-occurrence, with a repertoire-size bias correction applied to TCR pairs. In a later analysis, false discovery rates were estimated by permuting HLA or CMV assignments 20 times. In a later analysis, co-occurring TCRs were grouped with DBSCAN, and TCRdist sequence similarity was added when clustering was performed within HLA-allele-positive subsets. For co-occurrence clustering, repertoires with fewer than 30,000 or more than 120,000 public chains were excluded, along with 4 to 6 repertoires with anomalous nucleotide sharing. TCRdb's version of the immuneACCESS table is confined to in-frame rearrangements and falls short of the full clone set. An unresolved V gene accounts for under half of the shortfall where checked; the remainder is of unknown origin. The V and J calls and clone size were taken over from that table, and D and trimming were inferred from the DNA. The sample profile shows 87,000 or so clones; 60% to 75% of them were found once. The top ten clonotypes cover 3.2% of the sample.

Comment on this clone: This receptor's antigen is unknown. Nothing much larger sits one base from this clone, and base qualities are not available.

The cohort was made up of about 610 healthy bone marrow donors. All cohort members were sampled while nominally healthy, although unrecorded immune exposures were likely present. The donor tested CMV seronegative and was one of the 352 seronegative cohort members. A peripheral blood sample was collected from each donor, and TCR beta sequencing was performed on peripheral blood mononuclear cells. The Qiagen DNeasy Blood Extraction Kit was used to extract genomic DNA from the blood cell samples. Results and caveats for the whole study, not just this receptor: Linkage disequilibrium might explain the correlated functional status among segregating V segments, but an unknown experimental factor could not be excluded. In a later genetic analysis, a missense DCLRE1C variant was associated with V-gene and J-gene trimming of TCR beta chains, and the association was replicated in an independent cohort. The presence/absence analyses assumed that sequencing depth was roughly uniform across donors, and that assumption may not be true. According to a later analysis, most CMV-associated TCR beta chains appeared to be HLA-restricted, and the HLA associations seemed to be driven largely by CMV exposure. Most TCR sequences were seen in very few donors, while some public TCRs were found in many individuals. In a later genetic analysis, fewer N-insertions in productive TCRs were reported among donors in an Asian-associated ancestry cluster than the approximately 710-donor mean. Because HLA typing was missing for some donors at each locus, association tests included only the typed subset. According to the authors, the approach could potentially be generalized to other disease states and immunological phenotypes. When HLA alleles, especially DR and DQ, strongly co-occurred, attributing TCR associations to individual alleles was difficult. In vitro tests confirmed that a few of the cytomegalovirus-associated TCR beta chains recognize cytomegalovirus antigens. A cluster of highly shared sequence variants was judged likely to represent a technical artifact of the sequencing pipeline. The cohort was sequenced for TCR beta chains only, and without alpha or paired-chain data the features that could be detected were limited. For the cohort, immune exposure information was limited to CMV serostatus. Cytomegalovirus status was reported to be diagnosed by the classifier with high specificity and sensitivity in both the original and validation cohorts. A later analysis found that TCR association rates varied across HLA loci, with DRB1 alleles showing the most associated TCRs and HLA-C alleles the fewest. In a later analysis, HLA-associated TCR beta chains showed more clonal expansion and lower generation probabilities than non-associated chains that were equally common. A further reported finding was that TCR beta sequences accurately predicted the HLA-A and HLA-B alleles for most subjects in the first cohort. Several of the top co-occurrence clusters appeared to be linked to parvovirus B19, influenza, CMV and Epstein-Barr virus, according to a later analysis. Because counts were too low, seventeen rarely observed V segments, including chromosome 9 orphons, were excluded from the earlier analysis of a few hundred of the donors. The study gave a list of over 150 TCR beta chains associated with cytomegalovirus. At a false discovery rate of 0.05, a later analysis linked 16,951 TCR beta sequences to specific HLA alleles. In an earlier analysis of about 600 of the donors, most TCR beta V segments appeared in productive rearrangements about 87% or about 30% of the time, broadly matching IMGT annotations. Some IMGT-functional V segments, including TRBV6-2 and TRBV6-3, could not be told apart with the 87-base-pair reads, so those segments were excluded.

Taken from cysteine to phenylalanine, the CDR3 has 15 residues. Only the CDR3 DNA stays, 45 bases, in frame from base 1. CDR1 and CDR2 are drawn from the germline V gene (reference sequence): LNHDA, SQIVND. V sheds 5 bases and J sheds 2 bases, leaving 13 bases between their ends. This receptor chain uses TRBV19 and TRBJ1-5, and TRBD1 may be the D gene, going by 5 matching bases. The origin of this receptor is a man aged 55 to 70 in good health and CMV-seronegative. The sample taken for sequencing was PBMCs. The CDR3 region: CASSPGNRRNQPQHF. DNA sequence: TGTGCCAGTAGTCCCGGTAACAGGCGCAATCAGCCCCAGCATTTT. The entire variable domain, with the stretches around the CDR3 drawn from the reference TRBV19 and TRBJ1-5 proteins, is DGGITQSPKYLFRKEGQNVTLSCEQNLNHDAMYWYRQDPGQGLRLIYYSQIVNDFQKGDIAEGYSVSREKKESFPLTVTSAQKNPTAFYLCASSPGNRRNQPQHFGDGTRLSIL.